Shown below are 31 T cell receptor beta chains from a single sample sequenced in a study of human T cells and chemical hapten exposure. The time point is: pre-sensitization, week 0. The treatment denotes: therapeutic diphenylcyclopropenone sensitization with weekly scalp DPC. Before extraction, the whole blood was not fractionated, and total RNA was taken from it. TCRdb processed the RACE reads anew with MiXCR; each CDR3 protein has one entry. Of 34,000 or so distinct CDR3 sequences in the sample, about a tenth are singletons; the top ten hold roughly a quarter. Source: whole blood, taken in connection with sensitization to the hapten diphenylcyclopropenone (DPC). The origin of the receptors is a man aged 50 or older with alopecia areata. Some clones in this sample may be carry-over from other donors' samples.

This clonotype was detected many times. The chain combines TRBV7-2 with TRBJ2-3, with 11 bases matching TRBD2. Per the germline V gene, CDR1 is SGHTA and CDR2 is FQGNSA. The CDR3 has 18 amino acids. J gave up 4 bases and V 1 base, and 10 bases lay outside the gene matches. CDR3 region: CASSLVGLAGVGADTQYF. The DNA of the CDR3 is TGTGCCAGCAGCTTAGTCGGACTAGCGGGTGTGGGTGCAGATACGCAGTATTTT.

This clonotype was counted a few times. CDR3 nucleotide sequence: TGTGCCAGCAGCATAACGGGACAGGGCGGGCAGTACTTC. It yields the protein CASSITGQGGQYF. V usage is TRBV7-9 and J usage is TRBJ2-7; 9 bases match TRBD1. CDR3 length equals 13 residues. Germline V gene lookup returns CDR1 SEHNR and CDR2 FQNEAQ (reference sequence). With V trimmed by 5 bases and J by 9 bases, 8 bases remained unmatched.

This clonotype was recorded at least ten times. The chain links TRBV5-8 to TRBJ2-1; 10 positions agree with TRBD1. From germline, CDR1 is SGHTS and CDR2 YDEGEE. The CDR3 is made up of 15 amino acids. V gave up 4 bases and J gave up 9 bases; unmatched junction bases: 10. The CDR3 DNA is TGTGCCAGCAGCATCCCGGGACAGGGGTTCACTGAGCAGTTCTTC. Amino acid sequence: CASSIPGQGFTEQFF. Filled out from reference TRBV5-8 and TRBJ2-1, the complete variable domain reads EAGVTQSPTHLIKTRGQQATLRCSPISGHTSVYWYQQALGLGLQFLLWYDEGEERNRGNFPPRFSGRQFPNYSSELNVNALELEDSALYLCASSIPGQGFTEQFFGPGTRLTVL.

This clonotype was counted many times. V and J are TRBV4-1 and TRBJ2-6; D remains unclear. The CDR3 has 16 residues. V shed 0 bases and J shed 2 bases, with 8 bases lying between them. CDR1 is MGHRA, CDR2 YSYEKL, per germline. CDR3 amino acids: CASSQDPATGANVLTF. CDR3 DNA sequence: TGCGCCAGCAGCCAAGATCCGGCTACTGGGGCCAACGTCCTGACTTTC.

This clonotype was found many times. The rearrangement joins TRBV10-1 to TRBJ2-3; 10 bases map to TRBD2. V was pared by 1 base and J by 2 bases, with 6 bases of the junction left unmatched. The CDR3 runs to 17 residues. CDR1 is WNHNN, CDR2 SYGVQD, per germline (reference sequence). CDR3 residues: CASSEFTSGITTDTQYF. CDR3 DNA sequence: TGCGCCAGCAGTGAGTTTACTAGCGGGATTACCACAGATACGCAGTATTTT.

V is TRBV15 and J is TRBJ2-2; 9 bases map to TRBD1. This CDR3 contains 16 residues. The trim removed 1 base at V and 4 bases at J, leaving 4 bases unmatched. Germline CDR1 reads LNHNV; CDR2 reads YYDKDF (reference sequence). This chain's CDR3 is CATSRVGTGFTGELFF. The CDR3 bases are TGTGCCACCAGCAGAGTAGGGACAGGGTTCACCGGGGAGCTGTTTTTT.

The rearrangement links TRBV28 to TRBJ2-2; D ambiguous. Trimming removed 4 bases from V and 3 bases from J, with 6 bases in between. The CDR3 is made up of 13 amino acids. The germline gives CDR1 MDHEN, CDR2 SYDVKM. This CDR3 is CASSSGYTGELFF. CDR3 DNA: TGTGCCAGCAGTTCGGGCTACACCGGGGAGCTGTTTTTT.

The table lists this clonotype with many counts. V and J are TRBV7-9 and TRBJ2-4, with a possible D match to TRBD1 (5 bases). Trimming removed 4 bases at V and 2 bases at J, with 15 bases between. The germline gives CDR1 SEHNR, CDR2 FQNEAQ (reference sequence). CDR3 size: 16 residues. CDR3 nucleotide sequence: TGTGCCAGCAGCTCGGCAGGGCCCTTAACCAAAAACATTCAGTACTTC. Translated: CASSSAGPLTKNIQYF.

This clonotype was detected many times. The J gene is TRBJ2-1, the V gene TRBV20-1, with D perhaps being TRBD1 or TRBD2 (5 bases each). Germline CDR1 and CDR2: DFQATT and SNEGSKA (reference sequence). The ends were cut back, 4 bases at V and 4 bases at J, with 14 bases in the middle. CDR3 length equals 14 residues. The CDR3 reads CSATGADAYNEQFF. CDR3 bases: TGCAGTGCTACCGGGGCCGACGCTTACAATGAGCAGTTCTTC.

This clonotype occurred many times. This rearrangement joins TRBV28 to TRBJ2-6; the match to TRBD2 covers 9 bases. Losses at the gene ends were 6 bases for V and 2 bases for J; bases not matched to a gene: 8. There are 17 residues in the CDR3. Germline assignment: CDR1 MDHEN and CDR2 SYDVKM. The DNA of the CDR3 is TGTGCCAGCAGAACCCCGGGACTAGCTGCTGGGGCCAACGTCCTGACTTTC. This codes for CASRTPGLAAGANVLTF.

This clonotype was seen a handful of times. V usage is TRBV28 and J usage is TRBJ2-5, with D possibly matching TRBD2 (6 bases). V was shortened by 4 bases and J by 5 bases, with 8 bases between the two germline ends. CDR1 is MDHEN and CDR2 is SYDVKM in the germline V gene. The CDR3 runs 12 residues. The CDR3 here is CASSWGDETQYF. Here the CDR3 DNA reads TGTGCCAGCAGTTGGGGGGACGAGACCCAGTACTTC.

This clonotype was counted a few times. The rearrangement links TRBV6-5 to TRBJ2-7; TRBD2 might be the D (6 bases). The CDR3 has 16 amino acids. CDR1 is MNHEY, CDR2 SVGAGI, per germline. Trimming took 3 bases from V and 5 from J, leaving 20 bases between them. Here the CDR3 reads CASSYSTATWRDEQYF. The CDR3 DNA reads as TGTGCCAGCAGTTATTCGACAGCCACCTGGAGGGACGAGCAGTACTTC.

The chain links TRBV18 to TRBJ1-1, with D unresolved. V lost 6 bases, J lost 1 base, and 18 bases lay in between. Germline values: CDR1 KGHSH, CDR2 LQKENI. The CDR3 spans 16 residues. The CDR3 DNA is TGTGCCAGCTCCCCGAGGGAGGTGTTATCGAACACTGAAGCTTTCTTT. Its translation: CASSPREVLSNTEAFF.

This clonotype was counted only a few times. The chain couples TRBV4-1 to TRBJ2-2; the D is unclear. Trimming cost V 0 bases and J 6 bases, with 5 bases left between them. The CDR3 extends over 13 amino acids. CDR1 and CDR2 from the germline V gene are MGHRA and YSYEKL. The CDR3 DNA follows: TGCGCCAGCAGCCAAGATGGTCCCGGGGAGCTGTTTTTT. Encoded protein: CASSQDGPGELFF.

This rearrangement joins TRBV28 to TRBJ2-7, with TRBD2 matching over 10 bases. Germline V CDR1 and CDR2: MDHEN, SYDVKM. This CDR3 has 15 amino acids. V was pared by 6 bases and J by 2 bases, with 7 bases of the junction left unmatched. CDR3 loop: CASRDLAGVPYEQYF. Written as DNA, the CDR3 is TGTGCCAGCAGGGACCTAGCGGGAGTCCCCTACGAGCAGTACTTC.

This clonotype has at least ten counts. The chain is built from TRBV29-1 and TRBJ2-1; D assignment may be TRBD1 or TRBD2 (5 bases each). The germline V gene encodes CDR1 SQVTM and CDR2 ANQGSEA. The V and J ends lost 7 bases and 5 bases respectively, with 18 bases between them. CDR3 length: 14 residues. The CDR3 sequence is CSAGSGRTNNEQFF. CDR3 bases: TGCAGCGCCGGATCGGGACGGACGAACAATGAGCAGTTCTTC.

In this sample, this clonotype turned up many times. The genes are TRBV5-5 and TRBJ2-2; TRBD2 might be the D (5 bases). Germline V gene lookup returns CDR1 SGHKS and CDR2 YYEKEE (reference sequence). V dropped 1 base and J dropped 2 bases, with 9 bases sitting between them. The CDR3 runs to 15 residues. CDR3 loop: CASSLIGRNTGELFF. The CDR3 region has the DNA TGTGCCAGCAGCTTGATTGGGAGAAACACCGGGGAGCTGTTTTTT.

Notes on this clonotype: Compared with germline, one end of the junction differs, possibly owing to a read error. The DNA for the CDR3 is TGTGCCAGCAGTTCTGAAACCGGGAGAGACTATTTT. Translating gives CASSSETGRDYF. The rearrangement uses TRBV6-5 and TRBJ1-4; D call uncertain. Germline V gene data show CDR1 as MNHEY and CDR2 as SVGAGI. The CDR3 covers 12 residues.

In this sample, this clonotype turned up a few times. The CDR3 reads CSVEGPGGANYGYTF. CDR3 DNA: TGCAGCGTTGAAGGCCCAGGGGGAGCTAACTATGGCTACACCTTC. The rearrangement uses TRBV29-1 and TRBJ1-2; 7 positions agree with TRBD1. Germline V lookup: CDR1 SQVTM, CDR2 ANQGSEA. V lost 1 base, J lost 0 bases, and 5 bases stayed unmatched. This CDR3 has 15 residues.

This clonotype was detected many times. This rearrangement joins TRBV4-2 to TRBJ2-7, with unresolved D. Germline V lookup: CDR1 LGHNA, CDR2 YNFKEQ. V shed 2 bases and J shed 0 bases, with 11 bases lying between them. This CDR3 spans 15 amino acids. The CDR3: CASSQSLVSSYEQYF. CDR3 coding DNA: TGTGCCAGCAGCCAATCCCTAGTAAGCTCCTACGAGCAGTACTTC.

This clonotype was recorded at least ten times. The chain has TRBV28 and TRBJ1-5; D unresolved. Per germline, CDR1 MDHEN and CDR2 SYDVKM. The CDR3 length is 12 residues. The germline V and J ends were trimmed by 1 base and 7 bases, with 5 bases remaining between them. As DNA, the CDR3 is TGTGCCAGCAGTTTATTTAGGCAGCCCCAGCATTTT. It specifies CASSLFRQPQHF.

This clonotype was seen ten or more times. The chain combines TRBV6-2 or TRBV6-3 with TRBJ2-3; TRBD2 matches at 7 bases. Germline lookup yields CDR1 MNHEY and CDR2 SVGEGT. The J segment lost 0 bases and the V segment lost 1 base, leaving 10 bases of the junction unmatched. The CDR3 extends over 18 amino acids. The CDR3 protein is CASSYYPSGAGSTDTQYF. The CDR3 nucleotides are TGTGCCAGCAGTTACTACCCCTCTGGAGCGGGAAGCACAGATACGCAGTATTTT.

This clonotype has a count of ten or more. The chain links TRBV3-1 to TRBJ2-1; no definite D call. Per germline, CDR1 LGHDT and CDR2 YNNKEL (reference sequence). The CDR3 length is 15 residues. Trimming stripped 3 bases from V and 0 bases from J, with 9 bases between. The CDR3 spells CASSQPRSSYNEQFF. The CDR3 region has the DNA TGTGCCAGCAGCCAGCCGAGGAGCTCCTACAATGAGCAGTTCTTC.

This clonotype was seen repeatedly, ten times or more. This chain connects TRBV6-2 or TRBV6-3 to TRBJ2-1; the D gene could be TRBD1 or TRBD2 (5 bases each). The CDR3 sequence is 17 residues long. Germline assignment: CDR1 MNHEY and CDR2 SVGEGT. Between the trimmed V and J ends, which lost 7 bases and 0 bases, there was a span of 19 bases. The DNA for the CDR3 is TGTGCCAGCACACAACAAGACAGCGGAGGCTCCTACAATGAGCAGTTCTTC. Its translation: CASTQQDSGGSYNEQFF.

This clonotype came up a few times. Here the CDR3 reads CASSLGQRTDTQYF. Written as DNA, the CDR3 is TGTGCCAGCAGCTTAGGACAGCGCACAGATACGCAGTATTTT. This chain joins TRBV7-9 and TRBJ2-3; D might be TRBD1 (5 bases). V lost 1 base to trimming and J lost 1 base, with 6 bases between them. Germline V gene lookup returns CDR1 SEHNR and CDR2 FQNEAQ (reference sequence). The CDR3 extends over 14 amino acids.

As regards this clonotype: A clone one base away is much larger, so this may be a read error. Written as DNA, the CDR3 is TGTGCCAACAACAAAATAACGGAACCTAGCACAGATACGCAGTATTTT. Protein: CANNKITEPSTDTQYF. The genes are TRBV7-6 and TRBJ2-3; no firm D call. V lost 10 bases to trimming and J lost 0 bases, with 20 bases between them. This CDR3 region has 16 residues. CDR1 is SGHVS, CDR2 FNYEAQ, per germline.

Only one count was recorded for this clonotype. This may be a read error: a much more frequent sequence differs by one nucleotide. The J gene is TRBJ1-1, the V gene TRBV5-1; 7 bases fit TRBD1. The CDR3 has 13 residues. In germline, CDR1 is SGHRS, CDR2 YFSETQ. The CDR3 region is CATSLTGDREAFF. CDR3 nucleotide sequence: TGCGCCACCAGCTTAACAGGGGATAGAGAAGCTTTCTTT. Full variable domain (rest looked up from reference TRBV5-1 and TRBJ1-1): KAGVTQTPRYLIKTRGQQVTLSCSPISGHRSVSWYQQTPGQGLQFLFEYFSETQRNKGNFPGRFSGRQFSNSRSEMNVSTLELGDSALYLCATSLTGDREAFFGQGTRLTVV.

This clonotype was seen at least ten times. The chain links TRBV28 to TRBJ2-2; 7 nucleotides agree with TRBD1. The V gene's germline CDR1 is MDHEN and CDR2 SYDVKM. With V trimmed by 5 bases and J by 5 bases, 8 bases remained unmatched. The CDR3 spans 15 residues. CDR3 sequence reads: CASSTGDSWTGELFF. CDR3 nucleotide sequence: TGTGCCAGCAGTACCGGGGACAGTTGGACCGGGGAGCTGTTTTTT.

The sample holds many counts of this clonotype. The V gene is TRBV27, the J gene TRBJ2-7, with unresolved D. Trimming left V 4 bases short and J 7 bases short, with 17 bases between. CDR1 is MNHEY and CDR2 is SMNVEV in the germline V gene (reference sequence). The CDR3 has 14 amino acids. CDR3 region: CASSSRPASPEQYF. The CDR3 DNA reads TGTGCCAGCAGTTCCCGACCCGCGAGCCCTGAGCAGTACTTC.

This clonotype was seen many times. The rearrangement links TRBV27 to TRBJ2-7, with TRBD1 matching over 9 bases. The germline gives CDR1 MNHEY, CDR2 SMNVEV (reference sequence). With 7 bases clipped from V and 3 bases from J, the junction kept 7 bases outside the gene matches. This CDR3 has 14 amino acids. The CDR3 DNA reads TGTGCCAGCACCCGCACAGGGGGCGACTACGAGCAGTACTTC. The encoded protein is CASTRTGGDYEQYF.

In its sample, this clonotype was seen many times. The chain couples TRBV13 to TRBJ2-7; 8 bases align to TRBD2. V shed 5 bases and J 7 bases; nucleotides not matched to a gene: 16. The CDR3 is 16 amino acids. Germline-derived CDR1 and CDR2 are PRHDT and FYEKMQ (reference sequence). CDR3 residues: CASSPLADGGVYEQYF. The CDR3, as DNA: TGTGCCAGCAGCCCACTAGCGGACGGAGGGGTATATGAGCAGTACTTC.